One T cell receptor (beta chain) is described in this entry. The source of the sample is a study of blood T cells in healthy people across ages. Primed by a sample-barcoded 5' primer and a J-beta primer mix, a second PCR proceeded for 7 to 11 cycles. Each CDR3 protein gets one entry after TCRdb re-called the 5' RACE reads with MiXCR. The sample records hundreds of thousands of distinct CDR3 sequences, 55% to 75% being singletons. This CDR3 has 16 residues. V lost 8 bases to trimming and J lost 0 bases; unmatched junction nucleotides: 12. Germline V lookup: CDR1 ENHRY, CDR2 SYGVKD. The origin of this receptor is a man under 40 in good health. The chain combines TRBV10-3 with TRBJ1-2, with 7 bases matching TRBD1. Specimen: blood. The CDR3 loop reads CAIGGTEGSTNYGYTF. The DNA of the CDR3 is TGTGCCATCGGGGGGACAGAGGGAAGTACTAACTATGGCTACACCTTC.